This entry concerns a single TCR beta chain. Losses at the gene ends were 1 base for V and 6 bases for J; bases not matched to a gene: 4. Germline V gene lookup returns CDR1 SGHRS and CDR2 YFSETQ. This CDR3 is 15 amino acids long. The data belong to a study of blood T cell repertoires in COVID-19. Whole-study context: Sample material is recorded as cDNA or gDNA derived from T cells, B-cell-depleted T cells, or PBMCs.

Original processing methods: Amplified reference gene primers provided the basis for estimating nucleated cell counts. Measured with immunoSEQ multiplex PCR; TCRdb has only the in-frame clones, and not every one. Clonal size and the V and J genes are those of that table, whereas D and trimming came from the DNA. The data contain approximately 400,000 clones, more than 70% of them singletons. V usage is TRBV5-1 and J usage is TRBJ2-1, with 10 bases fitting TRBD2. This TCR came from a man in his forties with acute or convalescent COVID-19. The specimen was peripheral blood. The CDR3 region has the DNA TGCGCCAGCAGCTTGAGGGCTAGCGGGGGCAATGAGCAGTTCTTC. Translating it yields CASSLRASGGNEQFF.